Included here is one T cell receptor beta chain sequence, with context. The CDR3 spans 12 residues. V lost 3 bases and J lost 2, with 8 bases in between. The germline gives CDR1 GTSNPN, CDR2 SVGIG (reference sequence). Relapse after autologous stem cell transplantation occurred in every patient, and brentuximab vedotin exposure varied. The sample is drawn from a study of PD-1 blockade in classical Hodgkin lymphoma. Method: immunoSEQ multiplex PCR; TCRdb's copy keeps in-frame clones and lacks some. The table has 30,000 to 45,000 clones, 70% to 90% seen once. The sequenced sample was peripheral blood mononuclear cells (PBMCs), obtained before the second cycle of nivolumab. V usage is TRBV30 and J usage is TRBJ2-7, with D perhaps TRBD1 (6 bases). The sequence was collected from a human donor with classical Hodgkin lymphoma. The CDR3 DNA sequence: TGTGCCTGGAGGAGGACAGCCTACGAGCAGTACTTC. It yields the protein CAWRRTAYEQYF.